The 22 T cell receptor beta chains listed next were all sequenced from one sample in a study of shared clonotypes between healthy human individuals. The assay was immunoSEQ multiplex PCR, and TCRdb's table has in-frame clones only and misses some. The repertoire consists of more than 550,000 clones, with about 90% occurring once and the leading ten covering 30% to 40%. Sequencing input: memory CD8+ T cells from PBMCs. The subset: CD45RO+ cells pooled with CCR7-negative TemRA cells. These receptors were collected from a man younger than 30 in good health. Some clones in this sample may be carry-over from other donors' samples.

This clone came up once. The CDR3 reads CASSLKDIMAYNEQFF. CDR3 in DNA: TGTGCCAGCAGCCTAAAGGATATAATGGCCTACAATGAGCAGTTCTTC. The chain links TRBV7-9 to TRBJ2-1; D not resolved. The V and J ends lost 5 bases and 2 bases respectively, with 16 bases between them. Germline V gene data show CDR1 as SEHNR and CDR2 as FQNEAQ (reference sequence). The CDR3 covers 16 residues.

The chain is built from TRBV5-1 and TRBJ2-7; 10 positions match TRBD1. Germline assignment: CDR1 SGHRS and CDR2 YFSETQ. Unmatched junction bases numbered 5, after V lost 1 base and J lost 4 bases. This CDR3 has 15 amino acids. The CDR3: CASSLLRQGAYEQYF. As DNA, the CDR3 is TGCGCCAGCAGCTTGCTCCGACAGGGGGCATACGAGCAGTACTTC. Variable domain in full (rest from reference TRBV5-1 and TRBJ2-7): KAGVTQTPRYLIKTRGQQVTLSCSPISGHRSVSWYQQTPGQGLQFLFEYFSETQRNKGNFPGRFSGRQFSNSRSEMNVSTLELGDSALYLCASSLLRQGAYEQYFGPGTRLTVT.

In regard to this clone: Other DNA sequences in this sample translate to the same CDR3. The gene calls are TRBV5-1 and TRBJ2-7; D gene ambiguous. This CDR3 comprises 13 residues. Trimming took off 2 bases at V and 0 bases at J, with 6 bases between the two ends. Per germline, CDR1 SGHRS and CDR2 YFSETQ. The CDR3 coding sequence is TGCGCCAGCAGCTTAAGCCGCTCCTACGAGCAGTACTTC. It encodes CASSLSRSYEQYF. Combining the CDR3 with reference TRBV5-1 and TRBJ2-7 gives the whole variable domain KAGVTQTPRYLIKTRGQQVTLSCSPISGHRSVSWYQQTPGQGLQFLFEYFSETQRNKGNFPGRFSGRQFSNSRSEMNVSTLELGDSALYLCASSLSRSYEQYFGPGTRLTVT.

The chain has TRBV7-4 and TRBJ1-5; the match to TRBD1 covers 8 bases. The ends lost 5 bases at V and 6 bases at J; junction bases unmatched: 9. The CDR3 loop spans 15 amino acids. Germline values: CDR1 SGHVT, CDR2 SQSDAQ. CDR3 nucleotide sequence: TGTGCCAGCAGCGAAACGACAGGGGTGGGTCAGCCCCAGCATTTT. The encoded protein is CASSETTGVGQPQHF.

The J gene is TRBJ2-7, the V gene TRBV6-6, with TRBD1 matching over 8 bases. After removal of 6 bases from V and 5 bases from J, the junction contained 6 bases not matched to a gene. Germline CDR1 reads MNHNY; CDR2 reads SVGAGI (reference sequence). This CDR3 spans 13 amino acids. The CDR3 DNA is TGTGCCAGCAGCTGGACAGGGTCAAACGAGCAGTACTTC. This gives the protein CASSWTGSNEQYF.

The chain employs TRBV7-8 and TRBJ2-5, with D unclear. The CDR3 loop spans 15 amino acids. From germline, CDR1 is SGHVS and CDR2 FQNEAQ. Between the trimmed V and J ends, which lost 5 bases and 3 bases, there was a span of 16 bases. The CDR3 reads CASSPMIGREETQYF. CDR3 nucleotides: TGTGCCAGCAGCCCGATGATAGGGCGTGAAGAGACCCAGTACTTC. The complete variable domain, with remaining parts taken from reference TRBV7-8 and TRBJ2-5, reads GAGVSQSPRYKVAKRGQDVALRCDPISGHVSLFWYQQALGQGPEFLTYFQNEAQLDKSGLPSDRFFAERPEGSVSTLKIQRTQQEDSAVYLCASSPMIGREETQYFGPGTRLLVL.

The chain joins TRBV28 to TRBJ2-7, with D tentatively TRBD2 (6 bases). The germline V gene has CDR1 MDHEN and CDR2 SYDVKM. V lost 9 bases, J lost 4 bases, and 13 bases lay in between. The CDR3 extends over 12 amino acids. The CDR3 DNA reads as TGTGCCAGGGAGGGCCGGGATTACGAGCAGTACTTC. Encoded protein: CAREGRDYEQYF.

This clone has a single count. The gene calls are TRBV28 and TRBJ1-2; D gene unclear. The CDR3 has 15 amino acids. Trimming shortened V by 6 bases and J by 5 bases, and 19 bases separated the two germline ends. Germline CDR1 MDHEN, CDR2 SYDVKM. The CDR3 sequence is CASSSPDQLRYGYTF. CDR3 bases: TGTGCCAGCAGCTCGCCCGACCAGTTGAGGTATGGCTACACCTTC.

With regard to this clone: In the same sample, other DNA sequences code for this CDR3. V and J are TRBV30 and TRBJ2-7, with D possibly being TRBD2 (5 bases). Germline V gives CDR1 GTSNPN, CDR2 SVGIG (reference sequence). V lost 0 bases and J 3 bases, leaving 6 bases between the germline ends. The CDR3 has 12 amino acids. CDR3 nucleotides: TGTGCCTGGAGTGTACGGGGCTACGAGCAGTACTTC. It translates to CAWSVRGYEQYF.

This clone was recorded once. This chain links TRBV7-6 with TRBJ1-3; no firm D call. Germline assignment: CDR1 SGHVS and CDR2 FNYEAQ. This CDR3 contains 16 residues. Between the trimmed V and J ends, which lost 3 bases and 1 base, there was a span of 13 bases. CDR3 in DNA: TGTGCCAGCAGCTTGGGCACCGTCCCGTCTGGAAACACCATATATTTT. It codes for CASSLGTVPSGNTIYF. The whole variable domain, filled in from reference TRBV7-6 and TRBJ1-3, reads GAGVSQSPRYKVTKRGQDVALRCDPISGHVSLYWYRQALGQGPEFLTYFNYEAQQDKSGLPNDRFSAERPEGSISTLTIQRTEQRDSAMYRCASSLGTVPSGNTIYFGEGSWLTVV.

This chain uses TRBV19 with TRBJ2-7; 11 positions match TRBD1. The CDR3 length is 14 residues. Germline V gene lookup returns CDR1 LNHDA and CDR2 SQIVND (reference sequence). Trimming took 8 bases from V and 2 from J; bases not matched to a gene: 5. The CDR3 sequence is CASPTGQGAYEQYF. The CDR3 region has the DNA TGTGCCAGTCCCACGGGACAGGGGGCCTACGAGCAGTACTTC.

V and J are TRBV11-2 and TRBJ2-5; D is undetermined. With the DNA end fitting TRBJ2-7 better, the J assignment may be wrong. This CDR3 has 15 residues. The germline CDR1 and CDR2 sequences are SGHAT and FQNNGV. The CDR3: CASSLGTRTSYEQYF. In DNA, the CDR3 is TGTGCCAGCAGCTTAGGGACCAGGACGTCCTACGAGCAGTACTTC.

This sequence joins TRBV9 and TRBJ2-7, with D maybe TRBD1 (5 bases). The germline V gene has CDR1 SGDLS and CDR2 YYNGEE. The CDR3 is 14 residues long. V was pared by 0 bases and J by 6 bases, with 13 bases between. CDR3 nucleotide sequence: TGTGCCAGCAGCGTAGGGGATCCAAGGGGCGAGCAGTACTTC. Protein sequence: CASSVGDPRGEQYF.

This clone was seen a handful of times. The rearrangement links TRBV9 to TRBJ2-7, with 8 bases identical to TRBD1. The trim removed 1 base at V and 6 bases at J, leaving 6 bases unmatched. CDR1 and CDR2 (germline): SGDLS, YYNGEE. CDR3 length equals 14 residues. CDR3 loop: CASSVSAQGVEQYF. The CDR3 DNA is TGTGCCAGCAGCGTATCAGCACAGGGGGTCGAGCAGTACTTC.

V and J are TRBV4-1 and TRBJ1-4; no firm D call. The germline V and J ends were trimmed by 5 bases and 0 bases, with 7 bases remaining between them. The CDR3 loop spans 14 amino acids. Germline assignment: CDR1 MGHRA and CDR2 YSYEKL. The CDR3 DNA is TGCGCCAGCAGCTATATCACAACTAATGAAAAACTGTTTTTT. It translates to CASSYITTNEKLFF.

The chain combines TRBV5-1 with TRBJ2-1; 10 bases line up with TRBD2. V was clipped by 7 bases and J by 6 bases; unmatched bases: 10. This CDR3 comprises 15 residues. CDR1 is SGHRS and CDR2 is YFSETQ in the germline V gene. The CDR3 protein is CASHRPPSGSNEQFF. CDR3 coding DNA: TGCGCCAGCCACAGGCCGCCTAGCGGGAGCAATGAGCAGTTCTTC.

The DNA of the CDR3 is TGTGCCAGCAGCGCAGACGGGTACGAGCAGTACTTC. The encoded protein is CASSADGYEQYF. The V gene is TRBV9, the J gene TRBJ2-7; no definite D call. V dropped 3 bases and J dropped 4 bases, with 8 bases sitting between them. The CDR3 contains 12 residues. CDR1 is SGDLS, CDR2 YYNGEE, per germline.

The chain couples TRBV4-1 to TRBJ2-3; D possibly corresponds to TRBD2 (6 bases). CDR1 MGHRA and CDR2 YSYEKL come from the germline V gene. CDR3 length: 16 residues. Trimming stripped 1 base from V and 5 bases from J, with 16 bases between. CDR3 protein: CASSQGAAGLGDTQYF. DNA of the CDR3: TGCGCCAGCAGCCAAGGGGCAGCGGGTTTGGGAGATACGCAGTATTTT.

The rearrangement uses TRBV7-9 and TRBJ2-7; maybe TRBD2 (5 bases). Germline V gives CDR1 SEHNR, CDR2 FQNEAQ (reference sequence). There are 14 residues in the CDR3. The V end lost 1 base, the J end lost 6 bases, and 13 bases lay between the germline ends. The CDR3 loop is CASSLGLAASEQYF. The CDR3 DNA is TGTGCCAGCAGCTTAGGTCTAGCCGCCTCCGAGCAGTACTTC. The full variable domain, its missing parts supplied by reference TRBV7-9 and TRBJ2-7, is DTGVSQNPRHKITKRGQNVTFRCDPISEHNRLYWYRQTLGQGPEFLTYFQNEAQLEKSRLLSDRFSAERPKGSFSTLEIQRTEQGDSAMYLCASSLGLAASEQYFGPGTRLTVT.

The chain links TRBV10-3 to TRBJ1-1; possibly TRBD1 for D (5 bases). V lost 5 bases and J 4 bases, leaving 8 bases between the germline ends. Germline values: CDR1 ENHRY, CDR2 SYGVKD. CDR3 length: 12 residues. The CDR3 sequence: CAISPGGTEAFF. The CDR3 DNA sequence: TGTGCCATCAGTCCTGGGGGCACTGAAGCTTTCTTT.

Of note for this clone: This specimen includes other DNA sequences encoding the same CDR3. The chain couples TRBV28 to TRBJ1-1; D is unresolved. Trimming stripped 3 bases from V and 6 bases from J, with 5 bases between. CDR1 and CDR2 from the germline V gene are MDHEN and SYDVKM. The CDR3 spans 11 residues. This chain's CDR3 is CASSLGPEAFF. Here the CDR3 DNA reads TGTGCCAGCAGTTTGGGTCCTGAAGCTTTCTTT.

This chain connects TRBV19 to TRBJ1-5; perhaps TRBD1 as D (5 bases). Trimming removed 1 base at V and 6 bases at J, with 13 bases between. The CDR3 contains 15 residues. Germline assignment: CDR1 LNHDA and CDR2 SQIVND (reference sequence). The CDR3 sequence is CASSIGRWDAQPQHF. The CDR3 DNA follows: TGTGCCAGTAGTATAGGTCGGTGGGACGCTCAGCCCCAGCATTTT. The whole variable domain, remainder taken from reference TRBV19 and TRBJ1-5, is DGGITQSPKYLFRKEGQNVTLSCEQNLNHDAMYWYRQDPGQGLRLIYYSQIVNDFQKGDIAEGYSVSREKKESFPLTVTSAQKNPTAFYLCASSIGRWDAQPQHFGDGTRLSIL.